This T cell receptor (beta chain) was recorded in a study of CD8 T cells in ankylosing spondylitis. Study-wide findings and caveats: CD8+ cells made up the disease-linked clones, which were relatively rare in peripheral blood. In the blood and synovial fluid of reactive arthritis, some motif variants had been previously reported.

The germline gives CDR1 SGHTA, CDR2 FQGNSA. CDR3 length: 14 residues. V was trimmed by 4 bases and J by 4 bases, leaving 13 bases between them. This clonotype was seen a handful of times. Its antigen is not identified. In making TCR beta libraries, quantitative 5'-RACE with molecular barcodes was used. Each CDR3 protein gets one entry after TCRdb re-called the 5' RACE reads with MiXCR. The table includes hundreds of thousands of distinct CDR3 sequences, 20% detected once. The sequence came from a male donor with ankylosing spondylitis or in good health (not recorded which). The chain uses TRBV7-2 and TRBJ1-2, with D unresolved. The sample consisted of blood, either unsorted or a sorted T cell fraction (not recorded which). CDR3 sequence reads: CASSSQWTGYGYTF. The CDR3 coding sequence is TGTGCCAGCAGCTCCCAGTGGACGGGCTATGGCTACACCTTC.